The 21 T cell receptor beta chains below all came from one sample that was sequenced in a study of shared clonotypes between healthy human individuals. TCRdb's table, derived via immunoSEQ multiplex PCR, lists solely in-frame clones and lacks some. The sample gives around 1.1 million clones, 70% to 85% of which show up once; approximately 0.9% is in the top ten. Sample: memory CD4+ T cells from PBMCs. The subset was: CD45RA-negative fraction. The receptors come from a man aged 18 to 29 in good health. Some clones in this sample may be carry-over from other donors' samples.

The chain is built from TRBV10-3 and TRBJ2-7; the match to TRBD1 covers 8 bases. The germline V gene encodes CDR1 ENHRY and CDR2 SYGVKD. The CDR3 has 11 residues. The ends lost 10 bases at V and 5 bases at J; junction bases unmatched: 4. CDR3 region: CATQQGDEQYF. The CDR3 region has the DNA TGTGCCACCCAACAGGGGGACGAGCAGTACTTC.

This clone showed up just a few times. V gene TRBV7-6 combines with J gene TRBJ1-4; no clear D. CDR3 length: 15 residues. The V end lost 2 bases, the J end lost 4 bases, and 11 bases lay between the germline ends. CDR1 and CDR2 (germline): SGHVS, FNYEAQ. The CDR3 nucleotides are TGTGCCAGCAGCTTACGTATTGGTTATAATGAAAAACTGTTTTTT. Residues: CASSLRIGYNEKLFF.

The rearrangement links TRBV30 to TRBJ1-2; D is possibly TRBD1 (5 bases). The length of the CDR3 is 12 residues. In germline, CDR1 is GTSNPN, CDR2 SVGIG (reference sequence). Trimming cost V 3 bases and J 8 bases, with 13 bases left between them. The CDR3 nucleotides are TGTGCCTGGAGCCTATCAGGGTACGGCTACACCTTC. It yields the protein CAWSLSGYGYTF.

The CDR3 protein is CASRKTGLLPQHF. CDR3 nucleotides: TGTGCCAGCAGAAAAACGGGGTTATTGCCCCAGCATTTT. The rearrangement links TRBV28 to TRBJ1-5; D gene unclear. Trimming took off 6 bases at V and 9 bases at J, with 15 bases between the two ends. CDR3 length: 13 amino acids. CDR1 and CDR2 from the germline V gene are MDHEN and SYDVKM.

This chain uses TRBV5-6 with TRBJ2-7, with D unresolved. In germline, CDR1 is SGHDT, CDR2 YYEEEE. The germline V and J ends were trimmed by 1 base and 0 bases, with 11 bases remaining between them. CDR3 length: 15 residues. The DNA of the CDR3 is TGTGCCAGCAGCTTGCGGGCGATCTTCTCCTACGAGCAGTACTTC. Residues: CASSLRAIFSYEQYF.

This chain connects TRBV5-1 to TRBJ1-4, with no clear D. Trimming pared 0 bases from V and 7 bases from J, leaving 16 bases between. Germline V CDR1 and CDR2: SGHRS, YFSETQ. The CDR3 totals 16 residues. CDR3 protein: CASSLGWTGSAEKLFF. The CDR3 bases are TGCGCCAGCAGCTTGGGGTGGACGGGCTCGGCTGAAAAACTGTTTTTT.

DNA of the CDR3: TGTGCCAGCAGCCAAGTCTTTGGTAGCGGGAGCACAGATACGCAGTATTTT. The encoded protein is CASSQVFGSGSTDTQYF. J is TRBJ2-3 and V is TRBV14; 7 nucleotides align to TRBD2. This CDR3 comprises 17 residues. Germline V gene lookup returns CDR1 SGHDN and CDR2 FVKESK. V gave up 1 base and J gave up 0 bases; unmatched junction bases: 7.

This rearrangement joins TRBV28 to TRBJ1-2; D gene unclear. The CDR3 loop spans 14 amino acids. V gave up 7 bases and J gave up 0 bases, with 12 bases separating them. The germline V gene has CDR1 MDHEN and CDR2 SYDVKM. The CDR3 spells CASTQTGPNYGYTF. The CDR3 nucleotides read TGTGCCAGCACCCAGACTGGCCCTAACTATGGCTACACCTTC.

On this clone: Other DNA sequences within the sample encode an identical CDR3. The chain joins TRBV28 to TRBJ1-5; no clear D. The CDR3 is made up of 14 amino acids. Germline CDR1 is MDHEN and CDR2 is SYDVKM. Deletions cut 4 bases from V and 4 bases from J, with 11 bases between. The CDR3 bases are TGTGCCAGCAGTTCACCAGGACTAAATCAGCCCCAGCATTTT. Its translation is CASSSPGLNQPQHF. The whole variable domain, remainder taken from reference TRBV28 and TRBJ1-5, is DVKVTQSSRYLVKRTGEKVFLECVQDMDHENMFWYRQDPGLGLRLIYFSYDVKMKEKGDIPEGYSVSREKKERFSLILESASTNQTSMYLCASSSPGLNQPQHFGDGTRLSIL.

The chain has TRBV7-9 and TRBJ1-3; 8 nucleotides agree with TRBD1. Trimming cost V 5 bases and J 2 bases; bases outside gene matches: 5. Per germline, CDR1 SEHNR and CDR2 FQNEAQ (reference sequence). The CDR3 is 15 residues long. The CDR3 sequence is CASSHSTGAGNTIYF. The DNA for the CDR3 is TGTGCCAGCAGCCATTCGACAGGGGCTGGAAACACCATATATTTT.

The rearrangement uses TRBV7-9 and TRBJ2-1; unclear D gene. This CDR3 is built from 11 residues. V was clipped by 5 bases and J by 9 bases, with 8 bases between them. CDR1 is SEHNR and CDR2 is FQNEAQ in the germline V gene (reference sequence). Here the CDR3 DNA reads TGTGCCAGCAGCCTGATGAGTGAGCAGTTCTTC. This sequence encodes CASSLMSEQFF.

The CDR3 region is CASSQGTSVQETQYF. In DNA form, the CDR3 reads TGCGCCAGCAGCCAGGGGACTAGCGTCCAAGAGACCCAGTACTTC. The rearrangement joins TRBV4-1 to TRBJ2-5, with 10 bases matching TRBD2. The junction had 2 bases not matched to a gene; V was cut back by 3 bases and J by 1 base. CDR1 MGHRA and CDR2 YSYEKL come from the germline V gene. This CDR3 is built from 15 residues.

V and J are TRBV9 and TRBJ2-5; D is uncertain. The CDR3 totals 13 residues. Per the germline V gene, CDR1 is SGDLS and CDR2 is YYNGEE. V lost 2 bases and J 5 bases, leaving 10 bases between the germline ends. In nucleotides, the CDR3 is TGTGCCAGCAGCGTCGATCCTCGGGAGACCCAGTACTTC. Protein sequence: CASSVDPRETQYF.

The genes are TRBV10-3 and TRBJ2-7; TRBD1 might be the D (5 bases). Germline V lookup: CDR1 ENHRY, CDR2 SYGVKD. The V gene lost 3 bases and the J gene lost 9 bases, with 9 bases spanning the gap. The CDR3 is 11 amino acids. The CDR3 bases are TGTGCCATCAGTGACGGCAGGGCGCAGTACTTC. Its translation: CAISDGRAQYF.

This clone was detected a few times. The CDR3 here is CASSLSSSTGELFF. The DNA for the CDR3 is TGCGCCAGCAGCTTAAGTAGCAGCACCGGGGAGCTGTTTTTT. The chain has TRBV5-1 and TRBJ2-2, with D uncertain. This CDR3 region has 14 residues. V dropped 2 bases and J dropped 4 bases, with 9 bases sitting between them. From germline, CDR1 is SGHRS and CDR2 YFSETQ.

The V and J genes are TRBV19 and TRBJ2-1; D tentatively reads TRBD1 or TRBD2 (6 bases each). The germline CDR1 and CDR2 sequences are LNHDA and SQIVND (reference sequence). The CDR3 loop spans 12 amino acids. V dropped 5 bases and J dropped 11 bases, with 13 bases sitting between them. CDR3 sequence: CASSVRGLQQFF. CDR3 in DNA: TGTGCCAGTAGTGTCAGGGGACTTCAGCAGTTCTTC. Full variable domain (rest looked up from reference TRBV19 and TRBJ2-1): DGGITQSPKYLFRKEGQNVTLSCEQNLNHDAMYWYRQDPGQGLRLIYYSQIVNDFQKGDIAEGYSVSREKKESFPLTVTSAQKNPTAFYLCASSVRGLQQFFGPGTRLTVL.

This chain connects TRBV7-8 to TRBJ2-7; D is perhaps TRBD1 (6 bases). The CDR3 has 16 amino acids. V was trimmed by 8 bases and J by 3 bases, leaving 23 bases between them. The germline V gene has CDR1 SGHVS and CDR2 FQNEAQ. The CDR3 DNA follows: TGTGCCAGCGCTAGGACAGCCTCTAAGCAAAGCTACGAGCAGTACTTC. This gives the protein CASARTASKQSYEQYF.

V is TRBV6-6 and J is TRBJ1-2, with D uncertain. V gave up 5 bases and J gave up 13 bases, with 17 bases separating them. The CDR3 is made up of 12 amino acids. Germline values: CDR1 MNHNY, CDR2 SVGAGI (reference sequence). CDR3: CASSTGPARCTF. The CDR3 nucleotides read TGTGCCAGCAGTACTGGACCGGCCCGGTGCACCTTC.

This clone occurred a few times. This chain uses TRBV28 with TRBJ1-1; D call uncertain. The CDR3 spans 13 residues. Per germline, CDR1 MDHEN and CDR2 SYDVKM. The V gene lost 5 bases and the J gene lost 7 bases, with 14 bases spanning the gap. CDR3 sequence (DNA): TGTGCCAGCAGTCGAGGGCGACTACATGAAGCTTTCTTT. Translation gives CASSRGRLHEAFF.

This clone is a singleton in its sample. The V and J genes are TRBV2 and TRBJ2-1; D remains ambiguous. The CDR3 sequence is 11 residues long. V shed 6 bases and J shed 6 bases, with 6 bases lying between them. In germline, CDR1 is SNHLY, CDR2 FYNNEI. The CDR3 region is CASRLGNEQFF. CDR3 DNA: TGTGCCAGCAGGTTAGGCAATGAGCAGTTCTTC.

The sample holds a few counts of this clone. This chain uses TRBV7-2 with TRBJ2-1; D is uncertain. This CDR3 contains 12 residues. Germline CDR1 reads SGHTA; CDR2 reads FQGNSA. V was shortened by 6 bases and J by 9 bases, with 12 bases between the two germline ends. CDR3 sequence reads: CASRLNFGEQFF. CDR3 nucleotides: TGTGCCAGCAGGCTTAATTTTGGTGAGCAGTTCTTC.